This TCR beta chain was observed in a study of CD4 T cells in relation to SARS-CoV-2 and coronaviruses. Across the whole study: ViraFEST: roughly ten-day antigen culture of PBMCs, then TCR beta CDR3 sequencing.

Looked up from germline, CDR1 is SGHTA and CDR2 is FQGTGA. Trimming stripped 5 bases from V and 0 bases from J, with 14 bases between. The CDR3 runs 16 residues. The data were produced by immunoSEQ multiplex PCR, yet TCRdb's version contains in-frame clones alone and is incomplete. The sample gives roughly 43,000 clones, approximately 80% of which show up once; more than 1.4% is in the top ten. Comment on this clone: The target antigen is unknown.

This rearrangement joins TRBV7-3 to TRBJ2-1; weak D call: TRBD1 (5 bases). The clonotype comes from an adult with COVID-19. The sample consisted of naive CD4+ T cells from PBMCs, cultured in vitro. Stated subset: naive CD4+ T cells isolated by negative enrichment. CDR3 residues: CASSKDRESSYNEQFF. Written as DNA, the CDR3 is TGTGCCAGCAGCAAAGACAGAGAAAGCTCCTACAATGAGCAGTTCTTC.